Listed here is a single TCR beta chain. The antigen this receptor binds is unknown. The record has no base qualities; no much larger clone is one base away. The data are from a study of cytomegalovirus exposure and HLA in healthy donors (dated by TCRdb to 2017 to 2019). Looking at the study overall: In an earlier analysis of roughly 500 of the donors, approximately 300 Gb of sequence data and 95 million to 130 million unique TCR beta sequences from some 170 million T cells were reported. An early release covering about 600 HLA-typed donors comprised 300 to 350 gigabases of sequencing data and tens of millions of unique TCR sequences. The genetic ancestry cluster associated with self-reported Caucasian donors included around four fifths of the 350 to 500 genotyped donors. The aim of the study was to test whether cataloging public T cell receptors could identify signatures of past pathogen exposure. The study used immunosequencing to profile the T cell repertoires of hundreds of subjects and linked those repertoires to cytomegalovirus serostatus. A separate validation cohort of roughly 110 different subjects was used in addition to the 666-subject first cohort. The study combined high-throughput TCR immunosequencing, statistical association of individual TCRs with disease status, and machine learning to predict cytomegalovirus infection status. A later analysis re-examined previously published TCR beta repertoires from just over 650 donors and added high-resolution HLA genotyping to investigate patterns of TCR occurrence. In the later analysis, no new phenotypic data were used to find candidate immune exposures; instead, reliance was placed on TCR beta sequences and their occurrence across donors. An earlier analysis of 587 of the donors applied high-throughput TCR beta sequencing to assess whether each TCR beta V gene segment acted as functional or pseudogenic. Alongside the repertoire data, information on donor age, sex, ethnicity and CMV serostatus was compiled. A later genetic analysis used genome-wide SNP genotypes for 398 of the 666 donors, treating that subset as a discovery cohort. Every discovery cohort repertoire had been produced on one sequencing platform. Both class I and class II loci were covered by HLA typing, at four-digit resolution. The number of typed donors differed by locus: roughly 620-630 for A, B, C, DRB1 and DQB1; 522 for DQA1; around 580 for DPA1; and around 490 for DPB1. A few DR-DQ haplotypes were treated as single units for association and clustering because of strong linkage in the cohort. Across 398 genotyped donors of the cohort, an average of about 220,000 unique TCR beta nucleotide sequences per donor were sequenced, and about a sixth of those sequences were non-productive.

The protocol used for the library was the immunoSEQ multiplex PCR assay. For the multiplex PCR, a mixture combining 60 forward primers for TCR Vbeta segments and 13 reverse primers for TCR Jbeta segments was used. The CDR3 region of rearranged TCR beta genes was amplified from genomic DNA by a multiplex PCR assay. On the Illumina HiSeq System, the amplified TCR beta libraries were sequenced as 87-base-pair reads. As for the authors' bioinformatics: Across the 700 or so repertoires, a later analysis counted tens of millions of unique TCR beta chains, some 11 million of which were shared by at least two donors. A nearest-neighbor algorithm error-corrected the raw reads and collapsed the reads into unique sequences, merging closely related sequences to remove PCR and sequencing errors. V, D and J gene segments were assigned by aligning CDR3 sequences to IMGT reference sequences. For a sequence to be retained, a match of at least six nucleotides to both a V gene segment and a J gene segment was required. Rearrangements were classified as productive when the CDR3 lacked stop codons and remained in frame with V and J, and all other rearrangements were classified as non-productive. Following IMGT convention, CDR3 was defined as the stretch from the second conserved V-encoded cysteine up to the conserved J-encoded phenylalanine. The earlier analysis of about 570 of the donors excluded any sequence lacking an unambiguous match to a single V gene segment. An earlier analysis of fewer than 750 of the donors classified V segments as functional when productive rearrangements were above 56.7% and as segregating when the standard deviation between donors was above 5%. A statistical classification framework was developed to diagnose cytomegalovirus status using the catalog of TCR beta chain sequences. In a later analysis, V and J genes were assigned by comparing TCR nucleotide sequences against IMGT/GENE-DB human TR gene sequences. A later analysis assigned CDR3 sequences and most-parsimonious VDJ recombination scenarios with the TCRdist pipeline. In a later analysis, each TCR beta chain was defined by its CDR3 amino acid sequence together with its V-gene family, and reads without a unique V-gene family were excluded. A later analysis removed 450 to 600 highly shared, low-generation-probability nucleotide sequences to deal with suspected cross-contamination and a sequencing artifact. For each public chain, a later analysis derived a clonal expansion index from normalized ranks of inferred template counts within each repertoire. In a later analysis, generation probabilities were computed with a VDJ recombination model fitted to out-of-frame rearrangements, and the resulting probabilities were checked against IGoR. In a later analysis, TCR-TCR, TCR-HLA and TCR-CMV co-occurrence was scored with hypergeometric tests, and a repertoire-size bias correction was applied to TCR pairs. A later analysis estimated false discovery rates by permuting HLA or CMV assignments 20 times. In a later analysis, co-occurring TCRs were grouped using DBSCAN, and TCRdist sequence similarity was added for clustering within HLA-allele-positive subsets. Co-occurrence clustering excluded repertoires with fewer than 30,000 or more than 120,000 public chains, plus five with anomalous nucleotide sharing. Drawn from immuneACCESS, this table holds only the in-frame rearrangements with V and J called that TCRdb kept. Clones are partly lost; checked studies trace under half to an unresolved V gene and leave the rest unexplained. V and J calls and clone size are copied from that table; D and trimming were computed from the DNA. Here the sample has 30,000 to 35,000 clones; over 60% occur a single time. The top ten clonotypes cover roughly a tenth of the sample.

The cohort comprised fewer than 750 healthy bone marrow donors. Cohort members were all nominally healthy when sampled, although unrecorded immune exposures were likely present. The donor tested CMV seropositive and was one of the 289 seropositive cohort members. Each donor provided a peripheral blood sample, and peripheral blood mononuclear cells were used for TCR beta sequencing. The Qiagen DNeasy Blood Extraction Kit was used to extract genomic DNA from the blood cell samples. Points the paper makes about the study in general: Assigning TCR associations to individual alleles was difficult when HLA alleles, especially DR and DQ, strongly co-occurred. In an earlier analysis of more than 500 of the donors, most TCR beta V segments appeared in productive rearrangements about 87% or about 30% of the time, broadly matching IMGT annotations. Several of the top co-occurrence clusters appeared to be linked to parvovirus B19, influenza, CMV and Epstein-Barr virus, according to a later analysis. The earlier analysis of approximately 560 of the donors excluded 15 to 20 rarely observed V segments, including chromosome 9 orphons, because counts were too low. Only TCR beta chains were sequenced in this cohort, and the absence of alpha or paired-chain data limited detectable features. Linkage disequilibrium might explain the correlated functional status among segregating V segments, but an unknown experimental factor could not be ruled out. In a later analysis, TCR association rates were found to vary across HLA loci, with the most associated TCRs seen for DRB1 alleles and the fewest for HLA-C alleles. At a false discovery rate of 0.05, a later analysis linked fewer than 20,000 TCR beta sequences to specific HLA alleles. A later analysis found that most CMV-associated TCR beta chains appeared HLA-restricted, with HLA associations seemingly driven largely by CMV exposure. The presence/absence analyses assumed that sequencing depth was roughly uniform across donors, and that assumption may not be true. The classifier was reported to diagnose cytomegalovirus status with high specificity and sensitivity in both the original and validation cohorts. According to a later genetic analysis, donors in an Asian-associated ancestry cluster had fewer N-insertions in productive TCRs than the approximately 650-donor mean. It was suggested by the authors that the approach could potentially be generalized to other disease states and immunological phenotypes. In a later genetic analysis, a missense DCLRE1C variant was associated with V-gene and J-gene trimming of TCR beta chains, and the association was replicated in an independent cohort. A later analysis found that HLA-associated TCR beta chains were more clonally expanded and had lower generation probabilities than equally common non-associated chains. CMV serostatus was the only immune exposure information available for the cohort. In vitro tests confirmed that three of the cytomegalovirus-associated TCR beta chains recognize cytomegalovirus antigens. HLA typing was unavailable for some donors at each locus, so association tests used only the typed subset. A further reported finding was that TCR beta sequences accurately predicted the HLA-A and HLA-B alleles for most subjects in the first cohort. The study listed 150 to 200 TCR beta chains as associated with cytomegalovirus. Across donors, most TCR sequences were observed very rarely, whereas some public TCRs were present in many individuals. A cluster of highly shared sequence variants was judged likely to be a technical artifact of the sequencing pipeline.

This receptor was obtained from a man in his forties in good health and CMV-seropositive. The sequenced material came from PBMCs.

CDR3 protein: CASSSPGSNEQFF. The nucleotides read TGTGCCAGCAGTTCCCCGGGATCCAATGAGCAGTTCTTC. This sequence uses TRBV6-6 and TRBJ2-1; tentative D gene TRBD2, with 5 bases matching. V loses 4 bases, J loses 6 bases, and the germline ends lie 10 bases apart. The CDR3 starts with the cysteine, ends with the phenylalanine, and has 13 residues. The read is trimmed to its CDR3 DNA, 39 bases read in frame from base 1. Reading the germline V gene (reference sequence) gives CDR1 MNHNY and CDR2 SVGAGI.